This passage covers 3 T cell receptor beta chains from one sample sequenced in a study of blood T cell repertoires in COVID-19. Only in-frame clones appear in the TCRdb table, and some are missing; sequencing was by immunoSEQ multiplex PCR. The sample has 450,000 or so clones, about 91% seen once. Sequencing used peripheral blood. The receptors were gathered from a woman aged 40-49 years with COVID-19, enrolled during active disease.

This chain joins TRBV28 and TRBJ1-4; 9 nucleotides agree with TRBD1. The V and J ends lost 5 bases and 15 bases, in that order; junction bases with no gene match: 13. Germline values: CDR1 MDHEN, CDR2 SYDVKM. CDR3 length: 14 amino acids. The CDR3 DNA reads as TGTGCCAGCAGTAACAGGGGGCCCACCAGTTTGGTGTTTTTT. It codes for CASSNRGPTSLVFF.

The V gene is TRBV5-1, the J gene TRBJ2-3, with 11 positions matching TRBD2. The germline CDR1 and CDR2 sequences are SGHRS and YFSETQ. The CDR3 is made up of 15 amino acids. With V trimmed by 3 bases and J by 6 bases, 6 bases remained unmatched. CDR3 sequence: CASSSLAGGLDTQYF. CDR3 nucleotide sequence: TGCGCCAGCAGCTCGTTAGCGGGAGGGCTTGATACGCAGTATTTT.

The chain has TRBV28 and TRBJ1-1; 11 nucleotides align to TRBD1. The CDR3 extends over 18 amino acids. V shed 5 bases and J 1 base; nucleotides not matched to a gene: 12. The germline gives CDR1 MDHEN, CDR2 SYDVKM. The CDR3 here is CASSPPTAGQGENTEAFF. The CDR3 DNA is TGTGCCAGCAGTCCACCTACCGCGGGACAGGGGGAGAACACTGAAGCTTTCTTT.